The 14 T cell receptor beta chains presented below share a single source sample, sequenced in a study of human T cells and chemical hapten exposure. TCRdb fed the RACE reads into MiXCR, producing one record per CDR3 protein. The sample includes just over 350,000 distinct CDR3 sequences, about 6% seen only once; the top ten take under 7%. Noted time point: patch test 2, 6 weeks after DPC sensitization. The treatment here: therapeutic diphenylcyclopropenone sensitization with weekly scalp DPC. This specimen was whole blood, taken in connection with sensitization to the hapten diphenylcyclopropenone (DPC). The receptors were gathered from a woman under 30 with alopecia areata. Some clones in this sample may be carry-over from other donors' samples.

For this clonotype: This may be a read error: a much more frequent sequence differs by one nucleotide. The chain joins TRBV3-1 to TRBJ1-1; D call uncertain. V was trimmed by 2 bases and J by 1 base, leaving 5 bases between them. This CDR3 has 13 amino acids. In germline, CDR1 is LGHDT, CDR2 YNNKEL (reference sequence). DNA of the CDR3: TGTGCCAGCAGCCAACGATGGAACACTGAAGCTTTCTTT. It encodes CASSQRWNTEAFF.

This chain links TRBV19 with TRBJ2-1; 7 bases agree with TRBD1. CDR3 length equals 15 residues. V was clipped by 6 bases and J by 7 bases; unmatched bases: 12. Germline loops: CDR1 LNHDA, CDR2 SQIVND (reference sequence). CDR3 nucleotides: TGTGCCAGTAGCGGGACAGCCGGGATTGGGAATGAGCAGTTCTTC. Its translation is CASSGTAGIGNEQFF.

Turning to this clonotype: It is likely a read error: a sequence one base away is far more abundant. The chain carries TRBV28 and TRBJ1-2; D not certain. V was clipped by 2 bases and J by 5 bases, with 3 bases between them. CDR1 is MDHEN, CDR2 SYDVKM, per germline. This CDR3 is built from 11 residues. CDR3 nucleotide sequence: TGTGCCAGCAGTTTAGAGTATGGCTACACCTTC. It specifies CASSLEYGYTF.

V gene TRBV6-6 combines with J gene TRBJ2-7, with D tentatively TRBD1 (5 bases). Trimming pared 6 bases from V and 1 base from J, leaving 13 bases between. CDR3 length: 14 residues. Germline loops: CDR1 MNHNY, CDR2 SVGAGI (reference sequence). CDR3 in amino acids: CASRLIQESYEQYF. CDR3 DNA: TGTGCCAGCAGGCTAATACAGGAATCCTACGAGCAGTACTTC.

This clonotype has more than one count but fewer than ten. CDR3 residues: CASSSSGGARSQYF. CDR3 sequence (DNA): TGTGCCAGCAGCTCTAGCGGGGGGGCCCGCTCGCAGTATTTT. J is TRBJ2-3 and V is TRBV7-9; 12 bases are a match to TRBD2. Germline CDR1 reads SEHNR; CDR2 reads FQNEAQ (reference sequence). The CDR3 contains 14 residues. V lost 4 bases, J lost 10 bases, and 6 bases stayed unmatched.

This clonotype occurred a few times. The V gene is TRBV10-3, the J gene TRBJ2-3, with 9 nucleotides matching TRBD2. V lost 6 bases and J lost 6; bases outside the gene matches: 7. This CDR3 comprises 14 residues. Looked up from germline, CDR1 is ENHRY and CDR2 is SYGVKD. As DNA, the CDR3 is TGTGCCATCAGCCCGTCCGGGACTAGCGATACGCAGTATTTT. It specifies CAISPSGTSDTQYF.

This clonotype has ten or more counts. CDR3 in amino acids: CASSLLPPGQGARGNTIYF. The CDR3 DNA reads as TGTGCCAGCAGTTTATTGCCCCCGGGACAGGGGGCGCGTGGAAACACCATATATTTT. The V call is TRBV27, the J call TRBJ1-3; 12 bases match TRBD1. Germline loops: CDR1 MNHEY, CDR2 SMNVEV (reference sequence). This CDR3 has 19 amino acids. V shed 1 base, J shed 3 bases, and the junction held 10 bases outside the gene matches.

In this sample, this clonotype turned up many times. V usage is TRBV20-1 and J usage is TRBJ1-1, with 10 bases that match TRBD1. The CDR3 covers 14 residues. V trimming: 4 bases; J trimming: 1 base; junction bases outside the gene matches: 3. Germline V gene lookup returns CDR1 DFQATT and CDR2 SNEGSKA (reference sequence). CDR3 amino acids: CSATRTGGNTEAFF. In DNA, the CDR3 is TGCAGTGCTACAAGGACAGGGGGGAACACTGAAGCTTTCTTT.

The rearrangement uses TRBV11-1 and TRBJ1-1; D not certain. Germline lookup yields CDR1 SGHAT and CDR2 FQDESV (reference sequence). The CDR3 loop spans 14 amino acids. Trimming left V 3 bases short and J 6 bases short, with 14 bases between. Written as DNA, the CDR3 is TGTGCCAGCAGCTTCCTGAGAGCCGGGTCTGAAGCTTTCTTT. This sequence encodes CASSFLRAGSEAFF.

There are many counts of this clonotype. This chain's CDR3 is CATSRANGQGNEKLFF. The CDR3 DNA sequence: TGTGCCACCAGCAGGGCTAACGGACAGGGGAATGAAAAACTGTTTTTT. V gene TRBV15 combines with J gene TRBJ1-4, with 9 bases that match TRBD1. The CDR3 has 16 amino acids. Trimming removed 3 bases from V and 5 bases from J; junction bases left unmatched: 7. CDR1 LNHNV and CDR2 YYDKDF come from the germline V gene (reference sequence).

The chain has TRBV4-3 and TRBJ2-2, with 8 bases matching TRBD2. The CDR3 has 16 amino acids. Per germline, CDR1 LGHNA and CDR2 YSLEER. V trimming: 1 base; J trimming: 4 bases; junction bases outside the gene matches: 5. The CDR3 protein is CASSQARGAATGELFF. CDR3 nucleotide sequence: TGCGCCAGCAGCCAAGCGCGGGGGGCGGCCACCGGGGAGCTGTTTTTT.

This clonotype was counted ten times or more. The rearrangement links TRBV7-2 to TRBJ1-1; D is ambiguous. This CDR3 contains 11 residues. CDR1 SGHTA and CDR2 FQGNSA come from the germline V gene. Trimming left V 0 bases short and J 8 bases short, with 4 bases between. The CDR3 is CASSLAQEAFF. In nucleotides, the CDR3 is TGTGCCAGCAGCTTAGCACAGGAAGCTTTCTTT.

In its sample, this clonotype was seen many times. The chain links TRBV4-2 to TRBJ1-5, with D perhaps TRBD1 (5 bases). This CDR3 region has 15 residues. Germline V gene data show CDR1 as LGHNA and CDR2 as YNFKEQ. The ends were cut back, 0 bases at V and 6 bases at J, with 12 bases in the middle. The CDR3, as DNA: TGTGCCAGCAGCCAAGATCAGGGATTAGGTCAGCCCCAGCATTTT. Protein product: CASSQDQGLGQPQHF.

This clonotype was counted many times. This sequence joins TRBV20-1 and TRBJ1-1, with D tentatively TRBD1 (5 bases). Trimming shortened V by 0 bases and J by 5 bases, and 16 bases separated the two germline ends. CDR1 and CDR2 from the germline V gene are DFQATT and SNEGSKA (reference sequence). This CDR3 contains 15 residues. The CDR3 reads CSARDDGRDFTEAFF. CDR3 bases: TGCAGTGCTAGAGATGACGGCAGGGATTTTACTGAAGCTTTCTTT.